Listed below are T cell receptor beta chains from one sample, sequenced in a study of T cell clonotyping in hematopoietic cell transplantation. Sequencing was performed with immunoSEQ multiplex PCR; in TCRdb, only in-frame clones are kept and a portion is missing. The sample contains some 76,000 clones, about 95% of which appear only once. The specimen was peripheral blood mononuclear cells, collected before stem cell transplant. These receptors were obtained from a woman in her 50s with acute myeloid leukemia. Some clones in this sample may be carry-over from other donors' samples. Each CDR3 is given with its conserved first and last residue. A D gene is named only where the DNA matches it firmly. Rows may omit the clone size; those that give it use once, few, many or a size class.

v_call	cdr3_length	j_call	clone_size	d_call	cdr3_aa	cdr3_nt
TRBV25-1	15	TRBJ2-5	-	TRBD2	CASRGTSGYQETQYF	TGTGCCAGCAGGGGGACTAGCGGATACCAAGAGACCCAGTACTTC
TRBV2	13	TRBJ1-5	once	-	CASTRDGDQPQHF	TGTGCCAGCACCCGGGACGGGGATCAGCCCCAGCATTTT
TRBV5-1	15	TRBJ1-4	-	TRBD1	CASSPGGDRIEKLFF	TGCGCCAGCAGCCCCGGGGGGGACAGGATAGAAAAACTGTTTTTT
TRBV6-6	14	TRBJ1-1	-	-	CASRGWGVNTEAFF	TGTGCCAGCAGAGGGTGGGGCGTGAACACTGAAGCTTTCTTT
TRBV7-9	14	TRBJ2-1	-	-	CASSLTGVVNEQFF	TGTGCCAGCAGCTTAACGGGAGTGGTCAATGAGCAGTTCTTC
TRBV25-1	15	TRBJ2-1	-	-	CASSESGNGAREQFF	TGTGCCAGCAGTGAAAGTGGTAATGGGGCCCGTGAGCAGTTCTTC
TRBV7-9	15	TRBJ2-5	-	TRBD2	CASSSRLAGGETQYF	TGTGCCAGCAGCTCCCGGCTAGCGGGAGGAGAGACCCAGTACTTC
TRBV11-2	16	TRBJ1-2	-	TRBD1	CASSSYRGKANYGYTF	TGTGCCAGCAGCTCTTACAGGGGGAAAGCTAACTATGGCTACACCTTC
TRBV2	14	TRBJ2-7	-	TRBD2	CASSEAAGPHEQYF	TGTGCCAGCAGTGAAGCAGCGGGGCCCCACGAGCAGTACTTC
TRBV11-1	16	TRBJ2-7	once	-	CASSLEVAAVSYEQYF	TGTGCCAGCAGCTTAGAAGTAGCAGCGGTCTCCTACGAGCAGTACTTC
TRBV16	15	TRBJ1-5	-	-	CASSQSGGGAEPQHF	TGTGCCAGCAGCCAATCGGGCGGGGGCGCGGAGCCCCAGCATTTT
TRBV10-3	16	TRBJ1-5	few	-	CASSYSAGGNNQPQHF	TGTGCCAGCAGTTACTCGGCGGGGGGGAACAATCAGCCCCAGCATTTT
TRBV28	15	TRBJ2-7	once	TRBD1	CASSKTGTGYYEQYF	TGTGCCAGCAGTAAAACCGGGACAGGGTACTACGAGCAGTACTTC
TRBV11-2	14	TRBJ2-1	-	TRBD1	CASRGQGGYNEQFF	TGTGCCAGCCGGGGACAGGGGGGCTACAATGAGCAGTTCTTC
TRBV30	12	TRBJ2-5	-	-	CAWSRGGETQYF	TGTGCCTGGAGCCGAGGTGGGGAGACCCAGTACTTC
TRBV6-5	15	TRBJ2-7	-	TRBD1	CASSYRQGNSPEQYF	TGTGCCAGCAGTTACCGACAGGGGAATTCACCCGAGCAGTACTTC
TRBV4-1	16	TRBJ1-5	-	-	CASSQMLGEVNQPQHF	TGCGCCAGCAGCCAAATGTTAGGGGAAGTAAATCAGCCCCAGCATTTT
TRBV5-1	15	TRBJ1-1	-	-	CASSAIQGPYTEAFF	TGCGCCAGCAGCGCGATACAGGGACCATACACTGAAGCTTTCTTT
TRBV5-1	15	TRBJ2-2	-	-	CASSLGQTNTGELFF	TGCGCCAGCAGCCTCGGACAGACGAACACCGGGGAGCTGTTTTTT
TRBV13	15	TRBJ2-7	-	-	CASSLDGGGYYEQYF	TGTGCCAGCAGCTTAGACGGCGGGGGCTACTACGAGCAGTACTTC
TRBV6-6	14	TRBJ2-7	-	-	CATIKGEASYEQYF	TGTGCCACGATTAAGGGGGAGGCTTCCTACGAGCAGTACTTC
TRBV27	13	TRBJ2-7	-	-	CASSIRAIYEQYF	TGTGCCAGCAGTATCAGAGCGATTTACGAGCAGTACTTC
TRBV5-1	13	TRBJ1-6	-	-	CASSPRDNSPLHF	TGCGCCAGCAGCCCCCGGGATAATTCACCCCTCCACTTT
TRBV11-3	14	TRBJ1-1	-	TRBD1	CASSPSGTDTEAFF	TGTGCCAGCAGCCCGTCCGGGACAGACACTGAAGCTTTCTTT
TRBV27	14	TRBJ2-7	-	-	CASSLRQAGYEQYF	TGTGCCAGCAGCCTCAGGCAGGCGGGCTACGAGCAGTACTTC
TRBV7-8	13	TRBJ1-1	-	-	CASSLAPNTEAFF	TGTGCCAGCAGCTTAGCTCCGAACACTGAAGCTTTCTTT
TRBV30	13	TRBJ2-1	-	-	CAWRGERHNEQFF	TGTGCCTGGAGAGGAGAGCGGCACAATGAGCAGTTCTTC
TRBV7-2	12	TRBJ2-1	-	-	CASSPKRDEQFF	TGTGCCAGCAGCCCCAAAAGGGATGAGCAGTTCTTC
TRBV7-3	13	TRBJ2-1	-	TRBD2	CASSTSSGNEQFF	TGTGCCAGCAGCACCTCTAGCGGCAATGAGCAGTTCTTC
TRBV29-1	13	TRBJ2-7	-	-	CSVRQGMSYEQYF	TGCAGCGTTCGCCAGGGGATGAGCTACGAGCAGTACTTC
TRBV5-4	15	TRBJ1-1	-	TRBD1	CASSHRSQGGTEAFF	TGTGCCAGCAGCCATCGATCACAGGGGGGCACTGAAGCTTTCTTT
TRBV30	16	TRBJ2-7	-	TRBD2	CAWSVLLIGRENEQYF	TGTGCCTGGAGTGTACTTCTTATTGGGCGGGAGAACGAGCAGTACTTC
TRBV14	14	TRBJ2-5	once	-	CARTGPTPPETQYF	TGTGCCAGAACGGGACCAACCCCGCCAGAGACCCAGTACTTC
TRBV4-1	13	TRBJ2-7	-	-	CASSQQGGYEQYF	TGCGCCAGCAGCCAGCAGGGGGGGTACGAGCAGTACTTC
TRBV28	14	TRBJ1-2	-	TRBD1	CASSPVQGDYGYTF	TGTGCCAGCAGTCCAGTCCAGGGGGACTATGGCTACACCTTC
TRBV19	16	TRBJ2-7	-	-	CASSIRLDGKGYEQYF	TGTGCCAGTAGTATCCGCCTAGACGGGAAAGGCTACGAGCAGTACTTC
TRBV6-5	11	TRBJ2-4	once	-	CASSSGQIQYF	TGTGCCAGCAGTTCCGGACAGATTCAGTACTTC
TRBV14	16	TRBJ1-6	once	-	CASSHAFGVSGSPLHF	TGTGCCAGCAGCCATGCGTTCGGTGTCTCTGGTTCACCCCTCCACTTT
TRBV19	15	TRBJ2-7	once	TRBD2	CASSPLAGASYEQYF	TGTGCCAGTAGTCCCCTAGCGGGGGCCTCCTACGAGCAGTACTTC
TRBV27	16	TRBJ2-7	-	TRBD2	CASSSPRGRVTYEQYF	TGTGCCAGCAGTTCTCCAAGAGGGAGGGTAACATACGAGCAGTACTTC
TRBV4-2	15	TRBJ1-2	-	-	CASSQDLQSVYGYTF	TGTGCCAGCAGCCAAGATCTACAGAGCGTTTATGGCTACACCTTC
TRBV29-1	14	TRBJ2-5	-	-	CSVASGVNGETQYF	TGCAGCGTTGCGTCGGGCGTTAATGGAGAGACCCAGTACTTC
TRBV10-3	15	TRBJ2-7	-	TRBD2	CAISAAGDRSYEQYF	TGTGCCATCAGCGCGGCGGGGGACCGCTCCTACGAGCAGTACTTC
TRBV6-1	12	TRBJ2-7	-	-	CASRTGYYEQYF	TGTGCCAGCAGAACAGGGTACTACGAGCAGTACTTC
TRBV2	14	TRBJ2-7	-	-	CASTTEAVFYEQYF	TGTGCCAGCACAACGGAGGCTGTTTTTTACGAGCAGTACTTC
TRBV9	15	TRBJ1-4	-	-	CASSVSGVTNEKLFF	TGTGCCAGCAGCGTTTCGGGGGTCACTAATGAAAAACTGTTTTTT
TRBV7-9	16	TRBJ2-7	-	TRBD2	CASSLVRAGGTFEQYF	TGTGCCAGCAGCTTAGTGAGGGCGGGGGGCACCTTCGAGCAGTACTTC
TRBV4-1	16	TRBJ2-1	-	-	CASSQAGASSYNEQFF	TGCGCCAGCAGCCAAGCGGGGGCCAGCTCCTACAATGAGCAGTTCTTC
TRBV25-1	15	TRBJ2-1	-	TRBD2	CASSEISGTHNEQFF	TGTGCCAGCAGTGAGATTAGCGGGACTCACAATGAGCAGTTCTTC
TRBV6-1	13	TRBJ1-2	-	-	CASRSTGGYGYTF	TGTGCCAGCAGGAGTACAGGTGGCTATGGCTACACCTTC
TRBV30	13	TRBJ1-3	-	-	CAWSVGGLNTIYF	TGTGCCTGGAGTGTGGGAGGGTTGAACACCATATATTTT
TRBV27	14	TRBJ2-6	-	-	CASSYRSGANVLTF	TGTGCCAGCAGTTACCGCTCTGGGGCCAACGTCCTGACTTTC
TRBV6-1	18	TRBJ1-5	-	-	CASSGHRGTRWGNQPQHF	TGTGCCAGCAGTGGCCACCGGGGGACCCGGTGGGGCAATCAGCCCCAGCATTTT
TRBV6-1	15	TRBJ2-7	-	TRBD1	CASRSPGQGSAEQYF	TGTGCCAGCAGGAGTCCGGGACAGGGATCGGCCGAGCAGTACTTC
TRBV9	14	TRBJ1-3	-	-	CASSVDFSGNTIYF	TGTGCCAGCAGCGTGGACTTCTCTGGAAACACCATATATTTT
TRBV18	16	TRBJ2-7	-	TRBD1	CASSPQGTGRSYEQYF	TGTGCCAGCTCACCCCAAGGGACAGGCCGATCCTACGAGCAGTACTTC
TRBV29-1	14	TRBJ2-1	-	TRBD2	CSVVPSGVYNEQFF	TGCAGCGTTGTACCTAGCGGGGTCTACAATGAGCAGTTCTTC